This is a list of T cell receptor beta chains from one sample in a study of cytomegalovirus exposure and HLA in healthy donors. Some clones are missing from TCRdb's copy, which holds only in-frame ones; the method was immunoSEQ multiplex PCR. Of 90,000 to 120,000 clones in the sample, about 83% were seen once. Material: PBMCs. Receptor source: a female donor in good health and CMV-seropositive. Each CDR3 is given with its conserved first and last residue. The order of the fields is clone size, V gene, D gene, J gene, CDR3 DNA, CDR3 protein. A D gene is named only where the DNA matches it firmly. Expanded clones get a size class; other rows say once, few or many, or leave the size out.

NA	TRBV7-9	TRBD1	TRBJ2-1	TGTGCCAGCAGCCTTACCGACAGGGGAATACGCAATGAGCAGTTCTTC	CASSLTDRGIRNEQFF
NA	TRBV4-1	TRBD1	TRBJ2-6	TGCGCCAGCAGCCGACAGTCCGGGACAGTAAACTCTGGGGCCAACGTCCTGACTTTC	CASSRQSGTVNSGANVLTF
NA	TRBV6-1	TRBD1	TRBJ1-5	TGTGCCAGCAGTGAAGCAGGGACAGGGATGAGCAATCAGCCCCAGCATTTT	CASSEAGTGMSNQPQHF
NA	TRBV29-1	TRBD1	TRBJ1-1	TGCAGCGTTCAATTCCAGGGGGCCCCTGAAGCTTTCTTT	CSVQFQGAPEAFF
NA	TRBV28	TRBD1	TRBJ1-3	TGTGCCAGCAGTATCCCGGGACAGGGAAACACCATATATTTT	CASSIPGQGNTIYF
NA	TRBV7-2	NA	TRBJ2-5	TGTGCCAGCAGCTTAGCCAGGACACAAGAGACCCAGTACTTC	CASSLARTQETQYF
NA	TRBV5-8	TRBD1	TRBJ1-2	TGTGCCAGCAGCCAGGACAGGGTAGGCGGCTACACCTTC	CASSQDRVGGYTF
NA	TRBV19	NA	TRBJ2-5	TGTGCCAGTAGGAAAGTAGCGGAGACCCAAGAGACCCAGTACTTC	CASRKVAETQETQYF
NA	TRBV5-1	NA	TRBJ1-2	TGCGCCAGCAGCCACGGGACTCAATTTGACTATGGCTACACCTTC	CASSHGTQFDYGYTF
few	TRBV6-1	NA	TRBJ1-2	TGTGCCAGCAGACCCGCGGGTTATGCATATGGCTACACCTTC	CASRPAGYAYGYTF
NA	TRBV21-1	NA	TRBJ2-7	TGTGCCAGCAGCAAAGCTAGACAGTCGAGCTCCTACGAGCAGTACTTC	CASSKARQSSSYEQYF
once	TRBV5-6	NA	TRBJ1-1	TGTGCCAGCAGCTTGTCTGGGCTGAACACTGAAGCTTTCTTT	CASSLSGLNTEAFF
NA	TRBV25-1	NA	TRBJ2-3	TGTGCCAGCAGTGAGCGGGGGCTCCGGGATACGCAGTATTTT	CASSERGLRDTQYF
once	TRBV7-9	NA	TRBJ2-7	TGTTCCAGCAGCTCCAGGGACGAGCAGTACTTC	CSSSSRDEQYF
NA	TRBV30	NA	TRBJ1-2	TGTGCCTGGAGACCTTCGGGGGTTGGGTATGGCTACACCTTC	CAWRPSGVGYGYTF
NA	TRBV7-8	TRBD2	TRBJ2-7	TGTGCCAGCAGCCCCGGGGGGGAGCAGTACTTC	CASSPGGEQYF
NA	TRBV15	NA	TRBJ2-7	TGTGCCACCAGCAGAGATCTAACGGGTTTCTACGAGCAGTACTTC	CATSRDLTGFYEQYF
NA	TRBV5-1	TRBD2	TRBJ2-1	TGCGCCAGCAGCGGGGCGGGAGTTCGGGAGCAGTTCTTC	CASSGAGVREQFF
few	TRBV30	TRBD2	TRBJ2-5	TGTGCCTTTTCTAGCGGGAGGCCAGAGACCCAGTACTTC	CAFSSGRPETQYF